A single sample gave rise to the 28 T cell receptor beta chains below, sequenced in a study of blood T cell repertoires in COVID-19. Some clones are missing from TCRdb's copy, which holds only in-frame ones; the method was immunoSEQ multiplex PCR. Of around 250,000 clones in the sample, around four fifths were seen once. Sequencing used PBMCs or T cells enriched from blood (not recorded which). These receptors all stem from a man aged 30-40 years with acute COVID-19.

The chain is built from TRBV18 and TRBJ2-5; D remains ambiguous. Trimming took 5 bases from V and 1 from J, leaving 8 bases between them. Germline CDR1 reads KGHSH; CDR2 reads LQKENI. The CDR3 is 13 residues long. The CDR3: CASSSRFQETQYF. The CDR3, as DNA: TGTGCCAGCTCATCTAGATTCCAAGAGACCCAGTACTTC.

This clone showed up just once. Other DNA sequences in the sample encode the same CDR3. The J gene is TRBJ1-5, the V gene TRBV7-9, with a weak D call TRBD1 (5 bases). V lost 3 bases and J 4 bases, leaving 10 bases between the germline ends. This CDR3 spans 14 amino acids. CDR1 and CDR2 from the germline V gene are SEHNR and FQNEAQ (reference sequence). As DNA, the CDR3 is TGTGCCAGCAGCTTGCAGGGAAGTAATCAGCCCCAGCATTTT. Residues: CASSLQGSNQPQHF.

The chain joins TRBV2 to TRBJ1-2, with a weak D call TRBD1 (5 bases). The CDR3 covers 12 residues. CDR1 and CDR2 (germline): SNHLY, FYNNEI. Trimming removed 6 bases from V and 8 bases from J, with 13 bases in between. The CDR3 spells CASRGLEGGYTF. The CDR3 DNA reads TGTGCCAGCAGGGGATTGGAGGGGGGCTACACCTTC.

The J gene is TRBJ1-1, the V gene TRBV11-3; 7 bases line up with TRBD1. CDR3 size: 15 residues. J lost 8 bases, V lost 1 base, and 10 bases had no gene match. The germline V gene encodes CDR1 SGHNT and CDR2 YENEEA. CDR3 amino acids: CASSLVGQFPREAFF. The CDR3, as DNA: TGTGCCAGCAGCTTAGTGGGACAGTTCCCCAGGGAAGCTTTCTTT.

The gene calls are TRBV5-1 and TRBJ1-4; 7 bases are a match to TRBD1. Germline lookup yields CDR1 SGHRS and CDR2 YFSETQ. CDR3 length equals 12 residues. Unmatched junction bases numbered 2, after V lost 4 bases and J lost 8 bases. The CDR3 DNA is TGCGCCAGCAGCCTGACAGGGGAAAAACTGTTTTTT. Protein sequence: CASSLTGEKLFF. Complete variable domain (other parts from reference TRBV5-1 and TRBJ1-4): KAGVTQTPRYLIKTRGQQVTLSCSPISGHRSVSWYQQTPGQGLQFLFEYFSETQRNKGNFPGRFSGRQFSNSRSEMNVSTLELGDSALYLCASSLTGEKLFFGSGTQLSVL.

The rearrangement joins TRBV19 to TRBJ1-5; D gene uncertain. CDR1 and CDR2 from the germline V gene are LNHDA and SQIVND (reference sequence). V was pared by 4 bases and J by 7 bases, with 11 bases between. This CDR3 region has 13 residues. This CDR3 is CASSTGGKQPQHF. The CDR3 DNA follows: TGTGCCAGTAGTACAGGAGGTAAACAGCCCCAGCATTTT. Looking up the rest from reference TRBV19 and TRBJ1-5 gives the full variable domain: DGGITQSPKYLFRKEGQNVTLSCEQNLNHDAMYWYRQDPGQGLRLIYYSQIVNDFQKGDIAEGYSVSREKKESFPLTVTSAQKNPTAFYLCASSTGGKQPQHFGDGTRLSIL.

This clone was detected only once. CDR3 bases: TGTGCCAGCAGTTCGAATCCGTCGACAGGAACCCGGGGAAAACTGTTTTTT. It is translated as CASSSNPSTGTRGKLFF. This sequence joins TRBV27 and TRBJ1-4; D might be TRBD1 (6 bases). V lost 4 bases and J lost 10, with 25 bases in between. The CDR3 length is 17 residues. From germline, CDR1 is MNHEY and CDR2 SMNVEV (reference sequence). The whole variable domain, remainder taken from reference TRBV27 and TRBJ1-4, is EAQVTQNPRYLITVTGKKLTVTCSQNMNHEYMSWYRQDPGLGLRQIYYSMNVEVTDKGDVPEGYKVSRKEKRNFPLILESPSPNQTSLYFCASSSNPSTGTRGKLFFGSGTQLSVL.

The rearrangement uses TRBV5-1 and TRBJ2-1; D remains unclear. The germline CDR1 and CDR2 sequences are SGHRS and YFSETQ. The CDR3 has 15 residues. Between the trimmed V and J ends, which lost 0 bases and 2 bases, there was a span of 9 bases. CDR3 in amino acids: CASSLESLPYNEQFF. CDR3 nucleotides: TGCGCCAGCAGCTTGGAATCCCTACCCTACAATGAGCAGTTCTTC.

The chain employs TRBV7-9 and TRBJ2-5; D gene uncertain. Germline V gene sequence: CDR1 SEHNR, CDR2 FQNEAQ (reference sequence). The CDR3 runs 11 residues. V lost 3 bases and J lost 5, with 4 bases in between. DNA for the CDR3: TGTGCCAGCAGCTTCCTTGAGACCCAGTACTTC. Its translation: CASSFLETQYF.

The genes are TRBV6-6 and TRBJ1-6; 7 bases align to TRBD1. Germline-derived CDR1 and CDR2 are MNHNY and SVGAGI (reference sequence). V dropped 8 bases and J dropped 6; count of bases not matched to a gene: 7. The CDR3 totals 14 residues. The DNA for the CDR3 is TGTGCCAGCTATCCGGGACAGCTTAATTCACCCCTCCACTTT. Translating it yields CASYPGQLNSPLHF.

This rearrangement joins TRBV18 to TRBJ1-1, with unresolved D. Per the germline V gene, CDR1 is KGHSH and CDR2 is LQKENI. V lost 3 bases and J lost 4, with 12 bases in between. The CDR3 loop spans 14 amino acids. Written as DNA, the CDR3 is TGTGCCAGCTCACCGATCACCAGGTTCACTGAAGCTTTCTTT. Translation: CASSPITRFTEAFF.

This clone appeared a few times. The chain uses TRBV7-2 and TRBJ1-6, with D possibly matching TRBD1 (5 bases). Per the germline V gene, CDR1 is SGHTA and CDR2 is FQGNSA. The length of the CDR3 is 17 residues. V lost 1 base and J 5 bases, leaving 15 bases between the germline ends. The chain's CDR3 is CASSLEGASRDNSPLHF. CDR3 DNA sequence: TGTGCCAGCAGCTTAGAAGGGGCATCTAGGGATAATTCACCCCTCCACTTT.

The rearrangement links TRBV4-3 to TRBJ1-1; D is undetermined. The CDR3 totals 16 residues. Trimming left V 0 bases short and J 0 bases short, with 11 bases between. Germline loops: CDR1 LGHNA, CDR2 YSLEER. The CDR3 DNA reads TGCGCCAGCAGCCAAGATCCCTACAGAATGAACACTGAAGCTTTCTTT. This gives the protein CASSQDPYRMNTEAFF.

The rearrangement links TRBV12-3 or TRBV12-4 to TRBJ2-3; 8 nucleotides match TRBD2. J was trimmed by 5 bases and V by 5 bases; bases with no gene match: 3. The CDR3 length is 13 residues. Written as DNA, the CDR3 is TGTGCCAGCAGTGCCGGGAGGGGAGATACGCAGTATTTT. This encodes CASSAGRGDTQYF.

The CDR3 spells CASSLDGRTVEQFF. The DNA of the CDR3 is TGTGCCAGCAGCTTAGACGGGAGGACGGTTGAGCAGTTCTTC. This rearrangement joins TRBV7-2 to TRBJ2-1; 7 nucleotides agree with TRBD2. Unmatched junction bases numbered 6, after V lost 1 base and J lost 9 bases. This CDR3 spans 14 amino acids. Germline V gene sequence: CDR1 SGHTA, CDR2 FQGNSA. The full variable domain, its missing parts supplied by reference TRBV7-2 and TRBJ2-1, is GAGVSQSPSNKVTEKGKDVELRCDPISGHTALYWYRQSLGQGLEFLIYFQGNSAPDKSGLPSDRFSAERTGGSVSTLTIQRTQQEDSAVYLCASSLDGRTVEQFFGPGTRLTVL.

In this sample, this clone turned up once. The CDR3 reads CATSDFSGEETQYF. Written as DNA, the CDR3 is TGTGCCACCAGTGATTTTAGCGGGGAAGAGACCCAGTACTTC. V is TRBV24-1 and J is TRBJ2-5, with 8 bases matching TRBD2. Per germline, CDR1 KGHDR and CDR2 SFDVKD. With 1 base clipped from V and 3 bases from J, the junction kept 0 bases outside the gene matches. The CDR3 length is 14 residues.

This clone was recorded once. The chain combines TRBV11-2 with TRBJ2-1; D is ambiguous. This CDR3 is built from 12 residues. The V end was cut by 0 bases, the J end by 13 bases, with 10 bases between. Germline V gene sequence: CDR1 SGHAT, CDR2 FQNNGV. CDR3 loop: CASSLDRPSQFF. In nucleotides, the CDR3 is TGTGCCAGCAGCTTAGATCGTCCTAGTCAGTTCTTC.

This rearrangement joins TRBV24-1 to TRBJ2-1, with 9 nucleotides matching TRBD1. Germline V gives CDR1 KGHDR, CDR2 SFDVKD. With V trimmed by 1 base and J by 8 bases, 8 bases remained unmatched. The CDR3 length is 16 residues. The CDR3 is CATSDFRDREGDEQFF. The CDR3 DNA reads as TGTGCCACCAGTGATTTCCGGGACAGGGAGGGGGATGAGCAGTTCTTC.

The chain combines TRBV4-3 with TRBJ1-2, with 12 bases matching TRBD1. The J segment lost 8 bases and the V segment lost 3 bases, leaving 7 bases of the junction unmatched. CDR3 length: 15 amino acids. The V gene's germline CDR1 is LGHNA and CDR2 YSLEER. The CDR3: CASSQGTGGVSGYTF. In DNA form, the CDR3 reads TGCGCCAGCAGCCAGGGGACAGGGGGCGTAAGCGGCTACACCTTC.

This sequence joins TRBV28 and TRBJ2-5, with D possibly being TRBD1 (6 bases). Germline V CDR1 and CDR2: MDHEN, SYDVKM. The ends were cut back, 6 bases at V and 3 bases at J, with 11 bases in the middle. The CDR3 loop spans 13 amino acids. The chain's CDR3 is CASRRTEEETQYF. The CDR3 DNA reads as TGTGCCAGCAGGCGGACAGAAGAAGAGACCCAGTACTTC. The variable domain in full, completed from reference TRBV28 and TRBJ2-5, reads DVKVTQSSRYLVKRTGEKVFLECVQDMDHENMFWYRQDPGLGLRLIYFSYDVKMKEKGDIPEGYSVSREKKERFSLILESASTNQTSMYLCASRRTEEETQYFGPGTRLLVL.

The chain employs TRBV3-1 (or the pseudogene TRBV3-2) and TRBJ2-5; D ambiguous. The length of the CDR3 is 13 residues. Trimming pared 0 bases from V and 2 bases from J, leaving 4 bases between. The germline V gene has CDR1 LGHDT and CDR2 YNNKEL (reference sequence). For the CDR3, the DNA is TGTGCCAGCAGCCAAGAGCGGCAAGAGACCCAGTACTTC. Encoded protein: CASSQERQETQYF.

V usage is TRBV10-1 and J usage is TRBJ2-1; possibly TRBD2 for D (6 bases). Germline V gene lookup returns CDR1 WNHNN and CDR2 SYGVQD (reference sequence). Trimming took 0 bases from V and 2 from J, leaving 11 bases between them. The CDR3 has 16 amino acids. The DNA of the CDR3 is TGCGCCAGCAGTGAGTCTCGGGGGTCAACCTACAATGAGCAGTTCTTC. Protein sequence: CASSESRGSTYNEQFF.

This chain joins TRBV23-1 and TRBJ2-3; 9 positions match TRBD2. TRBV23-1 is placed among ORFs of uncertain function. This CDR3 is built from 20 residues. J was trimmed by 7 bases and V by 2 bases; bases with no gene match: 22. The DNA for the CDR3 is TGCGCCAGCAGTCAACCCCCCGGAGGGGGCCGGACTAGCGTAGGTCATACGCAGTATTTT. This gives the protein CASSQPPGGGRTSVGHTQYF.

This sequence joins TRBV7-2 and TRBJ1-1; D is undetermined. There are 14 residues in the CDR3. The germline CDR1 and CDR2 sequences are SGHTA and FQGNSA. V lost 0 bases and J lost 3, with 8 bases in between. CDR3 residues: CASSLARGDTEAFF. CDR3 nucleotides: TGTGCCAGCAGCTTAGCGCGAGGTGACACTGAAGCTTTCTTT.

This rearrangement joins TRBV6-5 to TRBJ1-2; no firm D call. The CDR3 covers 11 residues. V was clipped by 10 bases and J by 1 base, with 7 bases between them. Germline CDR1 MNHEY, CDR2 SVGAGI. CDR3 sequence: CATQNNYGYTF. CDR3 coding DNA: TGTGCCACCCAAAATAACTATGGCTACACCTTC.

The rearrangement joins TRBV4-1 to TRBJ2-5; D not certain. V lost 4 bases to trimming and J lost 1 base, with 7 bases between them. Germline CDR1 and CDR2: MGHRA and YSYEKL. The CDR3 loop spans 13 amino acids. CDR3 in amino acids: CASSLLSQETQYF. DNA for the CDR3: TGCGCCAGCAGCCTACTAAGCCAAGAGACCCAGTACTTC.

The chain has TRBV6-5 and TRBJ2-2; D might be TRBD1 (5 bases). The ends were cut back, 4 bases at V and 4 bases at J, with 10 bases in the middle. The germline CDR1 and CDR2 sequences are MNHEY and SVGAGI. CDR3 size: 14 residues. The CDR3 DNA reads TGTGCCAGCAGTTCGGACACGATCACCGGGGAGCTGTTTTTT. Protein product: CASSSDTITGELFF.

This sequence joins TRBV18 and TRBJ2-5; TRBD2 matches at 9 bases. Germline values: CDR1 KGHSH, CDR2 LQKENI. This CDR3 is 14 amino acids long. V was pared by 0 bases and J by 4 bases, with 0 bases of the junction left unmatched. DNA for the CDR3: TGTGCCAGCTCACCACCACTAGCGGGAGAGACCCAGTACTTC. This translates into CASSPPLAGETQYF.